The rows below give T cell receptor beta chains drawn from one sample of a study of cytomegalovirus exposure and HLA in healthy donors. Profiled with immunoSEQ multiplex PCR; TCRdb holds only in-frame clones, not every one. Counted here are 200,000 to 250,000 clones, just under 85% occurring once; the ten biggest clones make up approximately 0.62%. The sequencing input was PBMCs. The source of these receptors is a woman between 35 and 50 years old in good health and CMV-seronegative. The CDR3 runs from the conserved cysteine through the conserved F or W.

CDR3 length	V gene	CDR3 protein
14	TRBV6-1	CASSAGASNQPQHF
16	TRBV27	CASSPLGALGGTEAFF
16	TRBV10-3	CATKTSGGTTYNEQFF
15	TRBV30	CAWSYRRSSTDTQYF
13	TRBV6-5	CASRQQGAPGYTF
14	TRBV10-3	CAISPGQGSYEQYF
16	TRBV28	CATNVKRGMGIQPQHF
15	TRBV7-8	CASSPQGGSSYEQYF
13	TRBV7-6	CASSSNTVGEQYF
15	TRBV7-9	CASSLADRGESGYTF
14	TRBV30	CAWTTGTAPYEQYF
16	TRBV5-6	CASSFLLAGDPYEQYF
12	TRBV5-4	CATGAVQETQYF
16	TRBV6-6	CASSYSGGSVGYGYTF
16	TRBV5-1	CASSLTGAPSGNTIYF
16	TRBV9	CASSEASGRLGEKLFF
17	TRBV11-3	CASSFYSGQGEGNTIYF
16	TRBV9	CASSAAGGALTYGYTF
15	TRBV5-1	CASSPTGDKNSPLHF
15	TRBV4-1	CASSQVAGKRQPQHF
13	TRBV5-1	CASSWTARETQYF
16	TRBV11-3	CASSPQTSGGTDTQYF
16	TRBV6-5	CASSYPGTGSNSPLHF
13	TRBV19	CASSIEGNTEAFF
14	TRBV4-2	CASSQDWGAYEQYF
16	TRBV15	CATSRDRLASTDTQYF
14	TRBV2	CASSDPGGEHEQFF
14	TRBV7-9	CASSPVDDRTEAFF
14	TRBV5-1	CASSRSATNEKLFF
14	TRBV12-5	CASDAGQANTEAFF
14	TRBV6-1	CASRQGVLNTEAFF
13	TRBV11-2	CASSTPGGGEQYF
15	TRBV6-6	CASRLDPRGRGGYTF
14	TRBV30	CAWDAGTGHYGYTF
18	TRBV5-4	CASSLWASGGPSTDTQYF
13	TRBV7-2	CASSTHDSYEQYF
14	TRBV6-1	CASSEAVRATPLHF
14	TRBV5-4	CASSSGQYQETQYF
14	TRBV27	CASSAPGVPYEQYF
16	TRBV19	CASSTPRREASETQYF
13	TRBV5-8	CASSLRSRSPLHF
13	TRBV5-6	CASSLAQQETQYF